This entry lists 23 T cell receptor beta chains sequenced from one sample in a study of T-cell reconstitution after alpha-beta-depleted transplantation in children. Molecular barcoding with unique molecular identifiers was used for the TCRbeta library. TCRdb passed the PCR reads through MiXCR, listing each CDR3 protein once. The sample consists of hundreds of thousands of distinct CDR3 sequences, about 12% of them appearing once. The sequencing used PBMCs, collected before TCRalphabeta/CD19-depleted stem cell transplant. These receptors came from a girl aged 2 to 9 with congenital amegakaryocytic thrombocytopenia, due to receive a stem cell transplant.

This clonotype was counted at least ten times. The rearrangement joins TRBV5-1 to TRBJ2-1, with TRBD2 as a possible D gene (6 bases). The V and J ends lost 0 bases and 0 bases respectively, with 10 bases between them. CDR3 size: 16 residues. CDR1 is SGHRS and CDR2 is YFSETQ in the germline V gene. The CDR3 sequence: CASSLVSGASYNEQFF. The CDR3 bases are TGCGCCAGCAGCTTGGTTTCGGGAGCCTCCTACAATGAGCAGTTCTTC.

This clonotype has a handful of counts. The chain couples TRBV29-1 to TRBJ2-7, with D possibly being TRBD1 or TRBD2 (5 bases each). Deletions cut 6 bases from V and 0 bases from J, with 15 bases between. The germline CDR1 and CDR2 sequences are SQVTM and ANQGSEA. This CDR3 contains 14 residues. CDR3 sequence reads: CSVATGTVSYEQYF. CDR3 DNA: TGCAGCGTAGCGACCGGGACGGTCTCCTACGAGCAGTACTTC.

This sequence joins TRBV4-1 and TRBJ2-1; D perhaps matches TRBD2 (6 bases). The V and J ends lost 2 bases and 2 bases respectively, with 16 bases between them. The CDR3 length is 17 residues. Germline CDR1 is MGHRA and CDR2 is YSYEKL. The CDR3 bases are TGCGCCAGCAGCCAATACCCGGGAGCGCTAACCTACAATGAGCAGTTCTTC. Translated, it gives CASSQYPGALTYNEQFF.

Ten or more counts support this clonotype. V and J are TRBV20-1 and TRBJ1-1, with a tentative D call TRBD1 (5 bases). CDR1 DFQATT and CDR2 SNEGSKA come from the germline V gene (reference sequence). Trimming took off 3 bases at V and 0 bases at J, with 17 bases between the two ends. The CDR3 is made up of 16 amino acids. The CDR3 sequence: CSARTAFIPLNTEAFF. In nucleotides, the CDR3 is TGCAGTGCTAGGACAGCCTTCATACCCTTGAACACTGAAGCTTTCTTT.

V and J are TRBV7-8 and TRBJ2-1; 11 bases fit TRBD2. The CDR3 runs 15 residues. Trimming took 1 base from V and 9 from J; bases not matched to a gene: 5. Germline V gene data show CDR1 as SGHVS and CDR2 as FQNEAQ. The CDR3 nucleotides are TGTGCCAGCAGCTTAGTAGCGGGAGGGCAGTCTGAGCAGTTCTTC. The encoded protein is CASSLVAGGQSEQFF.

To note about this clonotype: A read error may account for a junction end that differs from germline. The chain couples TRBV20-1 to TRBJ2-7; D may be TRBD1 (5 bases). This CDR3 is 12 amino acids long. The germline CDR1 and CDR2 sequences are DFQATT and SNEGSKA (reference sequence). CDR3: CSAGDRRYEQYF. In DNA, the CDR3 is TGCAGTGCTGGAGACAGACGGTACGAGCAGTACTTC.

The chain is built from TRBV18 and TRBJ1-1; D is undetermined. The V end was cut by 8 bases, the J end by 2 bases, with 15 bases between. The CDR3 consists of 14 residues. CDR1 is KGHSH, CDR2 LQKENI, per germline. The CDR3 nucleotides read TGTGCCAGCCAGGCGACCGGGCTAAACACTGAAGCTTTCTTT. Amino acids: CASQATGLNTEAFF.

There are a few counts of this clonotype. The chain employs TRBV3-1 and TRBJ1-4; no clear D. The CDR3 length is 15 residues. Between the trimmed V and J ends, which lost 1 base and 8 bases, there was a span of 14 bases. The V gene's germline CDR1 is LGHDT and CDR2 YNNKEL (reference sequence). The CDR3 reads CASSQGISAEEKLFF. CDR3 DNA sequence: TGTGCCAGCAGCCAAGGGATCTCAGCAGAAGAAAAACTGTTTTTT.

This clonotype was detected ten times or more. The chain recombines TRBV14 with TRBJ2-1, with D perhaps matching TRBD1 or TRBD2 (5 bases each). V lost 3 bases and J 5 bases, leaving 11 bases between the germline ends. CDR3 length equals 14 residues. Germline lookup yields CDR1 SGHDN and CDR2 FVKESK. The CDR3 loop is CASSQTGTHNEQFF. The DNA of the CDR3 is TGTGCCAGCAGCCAGACTGGGACCCACAATGAGCAGTTCTTC.

This clonotype came up many times. The V gene is TRBV12-5, the J gene TRBJ2-2, with 8 bases that match TRBD1. After removal of 0 bases from V and 6 bases from J, the junction contained 3 bases not matched to a gene. CDR1 and CDR2 (germline): LGHNT, FRNRAP. CDR3 length: 15 residues. The CDR3 nucleotides read TGTGCTAGTGGTTTGGTCCAGGGGGCGGCCGGGGAGCTGTTTTTT. Its translation is CASGLVQGAAGELFF.

The rearrangement uses TRBV15 and TRBJ1-2; no clear D. Trimming removed 1 base from V and 4 bases from J, with 7 bases in between. The CDR3 totals 13 residues. From germline, CDR1 is LNHNV and CDR2 YYDKDF (reference sequence). CDR3 DNA: TGTGCCACCAGCAGAGCCAGTTTCTATGGCTACACCTTC. Protein product: CATSRASFYGYTF.

At least ten counts were recorded for this clonotype. This chain's CDR3 is CASSNRDRGLPNYGYTF. DNA of the CDR3: TGTGCCAGCAGCAACCGGGACAGGGGGCTCCCTAACTATGGCTACACCTTC. The chain combines TRBV5-6 with TRBJ1-2; 12 bases align to TRBD1. The germline CDR1 and CDR2 sequences are SGHDT and YYEEEE. V gave up 4 bases and J gave up 0 bases; unmatched junction bases: 7. The CDR3 is made up of 17 amino acids.

This clonotype was detected only a few times. This chain links TRBV5-1 with TRBJ2-6; tentatively, D is TRBD2 (5 bases). CDR1 is SGHRS and CDR2 is YFSETQ in the germline V gene. Trimming pared 2 bases from V and 0 bases from J, leaving 18 bases between. This CDR3 contains 19 residues. CDR3 sequence reads: CASSFPSYQISSGANVLTF. CDR3 bases: TGCGCCAGCAGCTTCCCTAGCTATCAAATCAGCTCTGGGGCCAACGTCCTGACTTTC.

This clonotype came up many times. The chain joins TRBV28 to TRBJ1-3; D gene unclear. Germline CDR1 reads MDHEN; CDR2 reads SYDVKM. With 6 bases removed from V and 6 bases from J, the gap between germline ends came to 18 bases. This CDR3 region has 15 residues. This CDR3 reads CASSQTRHRENTIYF. In DNA form, the CDR3 reads TGTGCCAGCAGCCAAACCCGACATCGGGAAAACACCATATATTTT.

This clonotype has a handful of counts. The chain has TRBV5-1 and TRBJ2-2; a weak D match, TRBD2 (6 bases). V was pared by 5 bases and J by 2 bases, with 13 bases between. The germline V gene encodes CDR1 SGHRS and CDR2 YFSETQ. This CDR3 has 15 residues. CDR3 in amino acids: CASRLRTSNTGELFF. CDR3 nucleotide sequence: TGCGCCAGCAGACTTCGAACTAGCAACACCGGGGAGCTGTTTTTT.

This clonotype occurred a few times. J is TRBJ2-7 and V is TRBV11-1; the match to TRBD2 covers 10 bases. CDR1 is SGHAT, CDR2 FQDESV, per germline (reference sequence). The CDR3 contains 19 residues. Losses at the gene ends were 5 bases for V and 1 base for J; bases not matched to a gene: 17. The CDR3 protein is CASSPGSEPGLARSYEQYF. CDR3 DNA sequence: TGTGCCAGCAGCCCTGGGTCAGAGCCGGGACTAGCGAGATCCTACGAGCAGTACTTC.

This chain joins TRBV6-1 and TRBJ2-7, with D possibly called TRBD1 or TRBD2 (5 bases each). The CDR3 loop spans 16 amino acids. V was shortened by 6 bases and J by 0 bases, with 18 bases between the two germline ends. The germline V gene has CDR1 MNHNS and CDR2 SASEGT. CDR3 in DNA: TGTGCCAGCAGGGGCCTAGGGACGGGAAGCTCCTACGAGCAGTACTTC. Amino acid sequence: CASRGLGTGSSYEQYF.

This clonotype was counted many times. This chain links TRBV5-1 with TRBJ2-7; TRBD2 might be the D (5 bases). Trimming cost V 1 base and J 5 bases, with 13 bases left between them. CDR3 length: 14 amino acids. Germline V gene sequence: CDR1 SGHRS, CDR2 YFSETQ. The CDR3 protein is CASSLWRGSHEQYF. The CDR3 DNA is TGCGCCAGCAGCTTGTGGCGCGGGTCTCACGAGCAGTACTTC. The variable domain in full, completed from reference TRBV5-1 and TRBJ2-7, reads KAGVTQTPRYLIKTRGQQVTLSCSPISGHRSVSWYQQTPGQGLQFLFEYFSETQRNKGNFPGRFSGRQFSNSRSEMNVSTLELGDSALYLCASSLWRGSHEQYFGPGTRLTVT.

V gene TRBV29-1 combines with J gene TRBJ2-5; D is possibly TRBD1 (5 bases). The V gene's germline CDR1 is SQVTM and CDR2 ANQGSEA. CDR3 length: 13 residues. Trimming left V 3 bases short and J 4 bases short, with 12 bases between. CDR3 in amino acids: CSVEGLRGETQYF. The DNA of the CDR3 is TGCAGCGTTGAGGGCTTAAGGGGAGAGACCCAGTACTTC.

This clonotype was seen a handful of times. The chain employs TRBV5-1 and TRBJ1-1, with a possible D match to TRBD1 (5 bases). V lost 0 bases and J lost 0, with 15 bases in between. The length of the CDR3 is 17 residues. From germline, CDR1 is SGHRS and CDR2 YFSETQ. CDR3 protein: CASSLAMGPNMNTEAFF. As DNA, the CDR3 is TGCGCCAGCAGCTTGGCTATGGGACCGAACATGAACACTGAAGCTTTCTTT.

The J gene is TRBJ2-7, the V gene TRBV20-1; no definite D call. Trimming removed 4 bases at V and 2 bases at J, with 18 bases between. Germline-derived CDR1 and CDR2 are DFQATT and SNEGSKA (reference sequence). This CDR3 region has 15 residues. The CDR3 loop reads CSATAGWTATYEQYF. CDR3 coding DNA: TGCAGTGCTACAGCCGGTTGGACGGCCACCTACGAGCAGTACTTC.

This clonotype showed up many times. This chain joins TRBV5-1 and TRBJ2-2, with D uncertain. The CDR3 loop spans 14 amino acids. Germline V gene data show CDR1 as SGHRS and CDR2 as YFSETQ. Trimming left V 3 bases short and J 2 bases short, with 8 bases between. CDR3 in DNA: TGCGCCAGCAGCTCGTCTCGAAACACCGGGGAGCTGTTTTTT. This gives the protein CASSSSRNTGELFF.

This clonotype has at least ten counts. The V and J genes are TRBV7-6 and TRBJ2-1; maybe TRBD1 (6 bases). Trimming shortened V by 2 bases and J by 1 base, and 9 bases separated the two germline ends. CDR1 and CDR2 from the germline V gene are SGHVS and FNYEAQ. CDR3 size: 15 residues. The CDR3 DNA reads TGTGCCAGCAGCTTAACCCAGGGGTCCTACAATGAGCAGTTCTTC. Protein sequence: CASSLTQGSYNEQFF. The full variable domain, completed using reference TRBV7-6 and TRBJ2-1, is GAGVSQSPRYKVTKRGQDVALRCDPISGHVSLYWYRQALGQGPEFLTYFNYEAQQDKSGLPNDRFSAERPEGSISTLTIQRTEQRDSAMYRCASSLTQGSYNEQFFGPGTRLTVL.